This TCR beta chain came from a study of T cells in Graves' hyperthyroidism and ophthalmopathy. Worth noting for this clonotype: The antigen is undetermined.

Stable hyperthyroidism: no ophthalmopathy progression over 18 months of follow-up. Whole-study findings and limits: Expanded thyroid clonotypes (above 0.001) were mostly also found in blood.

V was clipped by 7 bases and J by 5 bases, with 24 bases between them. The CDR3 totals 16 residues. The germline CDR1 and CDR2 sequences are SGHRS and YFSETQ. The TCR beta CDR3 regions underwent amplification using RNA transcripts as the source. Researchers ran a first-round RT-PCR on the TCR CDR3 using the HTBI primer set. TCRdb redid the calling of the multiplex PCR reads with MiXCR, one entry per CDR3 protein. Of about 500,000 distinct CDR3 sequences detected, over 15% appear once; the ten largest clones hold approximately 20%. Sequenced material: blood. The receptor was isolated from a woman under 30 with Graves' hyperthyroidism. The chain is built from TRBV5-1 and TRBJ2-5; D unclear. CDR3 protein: CASLLDLGNGYETQYF. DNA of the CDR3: TGCGCCAGCCTTCTCGACTTAGGGAATGGGTATGAGACCCAGTACTTC. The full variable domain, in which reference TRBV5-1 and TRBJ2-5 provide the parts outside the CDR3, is KAGVTQTPRYLIKTRGQQVTLSCSPISGHRSVSWYQQTPGQGLQFLFEYFSETQRNKGNFPGRFSGRQFSNSRSEMNVSTLELGDSALYLCASLLDLGNGYETQYFGPGTRLLVL.